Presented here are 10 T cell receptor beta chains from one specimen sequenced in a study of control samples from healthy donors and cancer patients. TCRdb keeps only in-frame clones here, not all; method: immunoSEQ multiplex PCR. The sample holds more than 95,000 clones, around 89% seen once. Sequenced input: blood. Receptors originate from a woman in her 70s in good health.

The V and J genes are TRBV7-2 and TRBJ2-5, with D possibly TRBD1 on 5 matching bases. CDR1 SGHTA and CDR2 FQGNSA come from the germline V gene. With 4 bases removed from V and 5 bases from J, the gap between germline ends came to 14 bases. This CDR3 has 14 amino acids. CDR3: CASSSNRGRETQYF. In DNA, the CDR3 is TGTGCCAGCAGCTCCAATAGGGGTCGGGAGACCCAGTACTTC.

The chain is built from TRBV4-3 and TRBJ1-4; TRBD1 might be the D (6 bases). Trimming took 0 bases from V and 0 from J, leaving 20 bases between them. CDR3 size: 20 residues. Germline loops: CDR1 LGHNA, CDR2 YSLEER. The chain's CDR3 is CASSQEPSRNGGTTNEKLFF. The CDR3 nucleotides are TGCGCCAGCAGCCAAGAGCCCTCGCGGAATGGGGGCACAACTAATGAAAAACTGTTTTTT.

DNA of the CDR3: TGTGCCAGCAGTTATTTGCCAGGGGAGTACCAAGAGACCCAGTACTTC. Translating it yields CASSYLPGEYQETQYF. This rearrangement joins TRBV6-2 or TRBV6-3 to TRBJ2-5, with D perhaps TRBD1 (6 bases). The length of the CDR3 is 16 residues. Germline CDR1 reads MNHEY; CDR2 reads SVGEGT. Trimming shortened V by 3 bases and J by 0 bases, and 14 bases separated the two germline ends.

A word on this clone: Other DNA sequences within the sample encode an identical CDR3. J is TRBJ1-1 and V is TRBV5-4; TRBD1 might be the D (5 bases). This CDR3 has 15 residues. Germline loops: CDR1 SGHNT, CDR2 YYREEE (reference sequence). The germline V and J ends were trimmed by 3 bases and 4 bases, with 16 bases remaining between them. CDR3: CASSSPRVGGTEAFF. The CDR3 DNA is TGTGCCAGCAGCTCGCCCAGGGTGGGGGGCACTGAAGCTTTCTTT.

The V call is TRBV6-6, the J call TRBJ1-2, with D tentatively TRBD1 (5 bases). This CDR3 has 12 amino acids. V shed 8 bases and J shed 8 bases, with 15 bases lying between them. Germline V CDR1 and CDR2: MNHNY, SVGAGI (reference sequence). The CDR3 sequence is CASSNWGKGYTF. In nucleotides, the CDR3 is TGTGCCAGCTCAAACTGGGGGAAGGGCTACACCTTC.

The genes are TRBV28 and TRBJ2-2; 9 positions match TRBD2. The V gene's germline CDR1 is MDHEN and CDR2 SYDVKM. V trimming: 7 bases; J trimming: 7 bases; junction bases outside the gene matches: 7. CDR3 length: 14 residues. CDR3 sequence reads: CASTPSGAGGELFF. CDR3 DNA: TGTGCCAGCACACCTAGCGGGGCCGGCGGGGAGCTGTTTTTT.

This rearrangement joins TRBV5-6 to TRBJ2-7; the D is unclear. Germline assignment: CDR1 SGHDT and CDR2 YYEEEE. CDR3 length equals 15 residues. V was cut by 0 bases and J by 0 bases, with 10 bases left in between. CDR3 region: CASSLVGPNSYEQYF. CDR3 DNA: TGTGCCAGCAGCTTGGTAGGACCCAACTCCTACGAGCAGTACTTC.

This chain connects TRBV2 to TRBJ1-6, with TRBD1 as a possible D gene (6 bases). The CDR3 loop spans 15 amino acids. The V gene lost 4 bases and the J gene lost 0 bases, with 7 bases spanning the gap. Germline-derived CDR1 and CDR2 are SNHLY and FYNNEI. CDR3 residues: CASSVDSSYNSPLHF. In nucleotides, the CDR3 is TGTGCCAGCAGTGTGGACAGCTCCTATAATTCACCCCTCCACTTT.

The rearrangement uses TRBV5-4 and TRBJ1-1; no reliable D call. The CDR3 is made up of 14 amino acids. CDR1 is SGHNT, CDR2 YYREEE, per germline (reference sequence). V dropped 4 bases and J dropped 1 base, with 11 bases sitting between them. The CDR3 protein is CASSPGWPNTEAFF. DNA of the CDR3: TGTGCCAGCAGCCCCGGGTGGCCGAACACTGAAGCTTTCTTT.

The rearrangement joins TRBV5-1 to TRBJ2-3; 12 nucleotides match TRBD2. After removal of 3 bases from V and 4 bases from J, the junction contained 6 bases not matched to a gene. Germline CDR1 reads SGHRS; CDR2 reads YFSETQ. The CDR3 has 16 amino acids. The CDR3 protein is CASSSGLAGLSDTQYF. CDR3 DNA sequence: TGCGCCAGCAGCTCAGGACTAGCGGGGTTGTCAGATACGCAGTATTTT.